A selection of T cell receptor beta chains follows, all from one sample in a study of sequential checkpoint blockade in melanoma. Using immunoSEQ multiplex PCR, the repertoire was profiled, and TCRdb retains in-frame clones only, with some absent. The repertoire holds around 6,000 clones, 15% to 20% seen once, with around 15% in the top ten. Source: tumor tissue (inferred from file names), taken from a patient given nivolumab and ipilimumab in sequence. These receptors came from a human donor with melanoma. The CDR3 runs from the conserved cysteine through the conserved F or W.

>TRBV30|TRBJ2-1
CAWSDDGISYNEQFF
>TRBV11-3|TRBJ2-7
CASRREGTGNHEQYF
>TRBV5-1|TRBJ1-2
CASSLGTGVPGYTF
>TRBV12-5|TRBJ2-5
CASGLMAGLAETQYF
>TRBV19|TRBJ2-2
CASTSGNTGELFF
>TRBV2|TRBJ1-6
CASQTPGVLSSPLHF
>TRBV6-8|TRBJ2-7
CASSAQGVFGEQYF
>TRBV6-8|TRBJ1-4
CASRPSYGKLFF
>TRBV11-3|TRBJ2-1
CASSLGLAGGPEQFF
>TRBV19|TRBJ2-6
CASRFVSGANVLTF
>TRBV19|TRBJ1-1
CASSSRENTEAFF
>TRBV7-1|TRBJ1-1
CASSPTVYTEAFF
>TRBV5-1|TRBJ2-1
CASSQGLGSFNEQFF
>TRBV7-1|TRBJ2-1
CASRPHSYNEQFF
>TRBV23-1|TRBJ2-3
CASSLGLTDTQYF
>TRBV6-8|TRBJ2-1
CAIRTSGGHNEQFF
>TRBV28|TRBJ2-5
CASSLPGQGQETQYF
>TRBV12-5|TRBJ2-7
CASGLWDRYEQYF
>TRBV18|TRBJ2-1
CASSPQEGQEQFF
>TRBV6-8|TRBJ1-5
CASRVGVVGHPQHF
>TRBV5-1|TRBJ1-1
CASSLTWGVNTEAFF
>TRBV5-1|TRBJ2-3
CASSTGLAGRSTDTQYF
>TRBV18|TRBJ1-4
CASSPPRQATNEKLFF
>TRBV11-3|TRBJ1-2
CASSPLGINYGYTF
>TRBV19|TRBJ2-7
CASSGTGRLYSYEQYF
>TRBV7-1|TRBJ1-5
CASSLAAGQPQHF
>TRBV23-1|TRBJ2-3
CASSHIAVSTDTQYF
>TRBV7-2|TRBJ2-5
CASSYGGGETQYF
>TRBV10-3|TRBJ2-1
CAISEIGRNEQFF
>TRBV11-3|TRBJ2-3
CASSSGTSGLVSDTQYF
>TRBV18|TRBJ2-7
CASSLTSGGYEQYF
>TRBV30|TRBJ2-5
CAWSVLSQAETQYF
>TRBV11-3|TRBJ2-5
CASSLLGWKQETQYF
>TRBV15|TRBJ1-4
CATSRDNGGGKLFF
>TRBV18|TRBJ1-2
CASSPGQPYGYTF
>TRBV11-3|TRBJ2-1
CASSRAGRDNEQFF
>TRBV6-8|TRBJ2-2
CAIRDRANTGELFF
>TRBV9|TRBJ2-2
CASSDPGQGAMAGELFF
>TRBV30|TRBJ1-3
CAWSGTVFSGNTIYF
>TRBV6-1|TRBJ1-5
CASSEGPGANQPQHF
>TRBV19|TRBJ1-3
CASSISGQGESTGNTIYF
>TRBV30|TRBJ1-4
CAWSAGRGTNEKLFF
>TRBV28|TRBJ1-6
CASSLPKNPLHF
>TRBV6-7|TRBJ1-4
CASSKNEKLFF
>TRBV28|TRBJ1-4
CASSTTQGANEKLFF
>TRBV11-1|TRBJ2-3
CASSPGRSRITDTQYF
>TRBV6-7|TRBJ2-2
CASSPGLAGGPNTGELFF
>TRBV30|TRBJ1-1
CAWSVRGENTEAFF
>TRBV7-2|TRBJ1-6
CASSLGGVSPLHF
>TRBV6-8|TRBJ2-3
CATRTPGTDTQYF
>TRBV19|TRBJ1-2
CASTDRANYGYTF
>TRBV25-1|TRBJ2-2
CASSDMGTGVTGELFF
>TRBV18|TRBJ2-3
CASSPFSGGDTDTQYF
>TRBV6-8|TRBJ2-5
CAISVNRQETQYF
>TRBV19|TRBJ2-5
CASSIRTASGYQETQYF
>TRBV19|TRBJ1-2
CASSITGRGYGYTF
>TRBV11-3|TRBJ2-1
CASSGSPRSNEQFF